The present entry profiles one TCR beta chain with its context. Original methodology: How many nucleated cells were present was estimated from reference gene primer amplification. Sequencing used immunoSEQ multiplex PCR; TCRdb keeps in-frame clones, though not all of them. The DNA gave D and trimming, while V, J and clone size come from that table. Of about 80,000 clones listed, approximately 88% were seen once; the top ten hold approximately 4.9%. The data are from a study of blood T cell repertoires in COVID-19. For the study at large: There were acute and convalescent COVID-19 samples, and they came from the United States, Italy and Spain. From T cells, B-cell-depleted T cells, or PBMCs came the material, which was cDNA or gDNA.

The CDR3 runs to 15 residues. Germline CDR1 and CDR2: MNHEY and SVGEGT. J lost 6 bases, V lost 2 bases, and 9 bases had no gene match. The sequence came from an elderly woman with active or convalescent COVID-19. Material for sequencing was peripheral blood. V usage is TRBV6-2 or TRBV6-3 and J usage is TRBJ2-7; the match to TRBD2 covers 8 bases. The CDR3 spells CASSYGGTRLGEQYF. The DNA for the CDR3 is TGTGCCAGCAGTTACGGTGGGACTAGGTTGGGCGAGCAGTACTTC.